A selection of T cell receptor beta chains follows, all from one sample in a study of T cells in localized non-small cell lung cancer. Generated by immunoSEQ multiplex PCR, the TCRdb table keeps only in-frame clones and is missing some. The sample lists around 130,000 clones, about 90% seen once, with over 1.5% in the top ten. The sample consisted of peripheral blood, taken before any cancer treatment. Receptor source: a female donor older than 55 with stage I lung adenocarcinoma. Each CDR3 is given with its conserved first and last residue. D genes are given only for firm matches. Rows give clone size only sometimes, using once, few, many, or a class for an expanded clone.

D: .; J: TRBJ2-5; size: .; V: TRBV4-1; DNA: TGCGCCAGCAGCAGAGAAGGGGGACTGTACCAAGAGACCCAGTACTTC; CDR3: CASSREGGLYQETQYF
D: TRBD1; J: TRBJ2-7; size: .; V: TRBV7-9; DNA: TGTGCCAGCAGCCAGCCCGGGACAGGTCGCGAGCAGTACTTC; CDR3: CASSQPGTGREQYF
D: .; J: TRBJ1-4; size: .; V: TRBV5-1; DNA: TGCGCCAGCAGCTTCGGCTTGGGGAACCTTAATGAAAAACTGTTTTTT; CDR3: CASSFGLGNLNEKLFF
D: TRBD2; J: TRBJ2-1; size: .; V: TRBV11-2; DNA: TGTGCCAGCAGCTTAGATCGGGTAGCGGGAGGACAGTTCTTC; CDR3: CASSLDRVAGGQFF
D: .; J: TRBJ2-1; size: .; V: TRBV7-6; DNA: TGTGCCAGCAGCCGCGTGCGGACACCGCAAGATGAGCAGTTCTTC; CDR3: CASSRVRTPQDEQFF
D: TRBD1; J: TRBJ1-1; size: .; V: TRBV5-1; DNA: TGCGCCAGCAGCTTGGCTGGGACAGGGGTTAATCTCGAAGCTTTCTTT; CDR3: CASSLAGTGVNLEAFF
D: TRBD2; J: TRBJ2-2; size: .; V: TRBV4-2; DNA: TGTGCCAGCAGCCAAGGGGCGGGAGCTAACACCGGGGAGCTGTTTTTT; CDR3: CASSQGAGANTGELFF
D: .; J: TRBJ1-4; size: .; V: TRBV5-1; DNA: TGCGCCAGCAGCTTATTGTGGGGGGTTGATGAAAAACTGTTTTTT; CDR3: CASSLLWGVDEKLFF
D: .; J: TRBJ2-7; size: .; V: TRBV5-4; DNA: TGTGCCAGCAGCTTGAGGGAGGCCCTCTACGAGCAGTACTTC; CDR3: CASSLREALYEQYF
D: TRBD1; J: TRBJ2-6; size: .; V: TRBV27; DNA: TGTGCCAGCAGTCTCCTCGGGACAGGGGTCCTCTCTGGGGCCAACGTCCTGACTTTC; CDR3: CASSLLGTGVLSGANVLTF
D: TRBD2; J: TRBJ2-2; size: .; V: TRBV11-3; DNA: TGTGCCAGCACCACACTGGGGCGGGAGGGTTTGACCGGGGAGCTGTTTTTT; CDR3: CASTTLGREGLTGELFF
D: .; J: TRBJ2-2; size: .; V: TRBV9; DNA: TGTGCCAGCAGCGCCCGCGGGACTTCTCTTTCCGGGGAGCTGTTTTTT; CDR3: CASSARGTSLSGELFF
D: .; J: TRBJ2-7; size: .; V: TRBV11-2; DNA: TGTGCCAGCAGCTTAAGGGTCGGGGGTACCTACGAGCAGTACTTC; CDR3: CASSLRVGGTYEQYF
D: .; J: TRBJ2-7; size: .; V: TRBV12-1; DNA: TGTGCCAGCAGCCCGGGACTCAGCTACGAGCAGTACTTC; CDR3: CASSPGLSYEQYF
D: .; J: TRBJ1-3; size: .; V: TRBV2; DNA: TGTGCCAGCATCCCGACAGTCTCTGGAAACACCATATATTTT; CDR3: CASIPTVSGNTIYF
D: .; J: TRBJ2-1; size: .; V: TRBV29-1; DNA: TGCAGCGTTGCGAAGAATGAGCAGTTCTTC; CDR3: CSVAKNEQFF
D: .; J: TRBJ1-1; size: .; V: TRBV2; DNA: TGTGCCAGCATCGGTCCCCGGGACACTGAAGCTTTCTTT; CDR3: CASIGPRDTEAFF
D: TRBD2; J: TRBJ2-1; size: .; V: TRBV2; DNA: TGTGCCAGCAGTGAAGACCTGTCAGGCGGGAGTTACAATGAGCAGTTCTTC; CDR3: CASSEDLSGGSYNEQFF
D: TRBD2; J: TRBJ2-1; size: .; V: TRBV6-4; DNA: TGTGCCAGCACCAGGACTAGCGGGGGTGAGCAGTTCTTC; CDR3: CASTRTSGGEQFF
D: TRBD2; J: TRBJ2-1; size: once; V: TRBV19; DNA: TGTGCCAGTAGTAGTCCTAGCGGGAGGGGTTATGAGCAGTTCTTC; CDR3: CASSSPSGRGYEQFF
D: .; J: TRBJ1-5; size: .; V: TRBV11-2; DNA: TGTGCCAGCTCGCTCGGGGTACAGGGAATGCATAGCAATCAGCCCCAGCATTTT; CDR3: CASSLGVQGMHSNQPQHF
D: .; J: TRBJ2-1; size: .; V: TRBV28; DNA: TGTGCCAGCAGTTTATCCTTCGGGGGGCAGTTCTTC; CDR3: CASSLSFGGQFF
D: .; J: TRBJ1-1; size: .; V: TRBV11-3; DNA: TGTGCCAGCAGCTTAGAGGGGGGAACTGAAGCTTTCTTT; CDR3: CASSLEGGTEAFF
D: .; J: TRBJ1-1; size: .; V: TRBV28; DNA: TGTGCCAGTGGGGAAACGATAGGCACTGAAGCTTTCTTT; CDR3: CASGETIGTEAFF
D: .; J: TRBJ1-1; size: .; V: TRBV11-2; DNA: TGTGCCAGCAGCGGTCGGGTAGGGCAGGGGAGTATGAACACTGAAGCTTTCTTT; CDR3: CASSGRVGQGSMNTEAFF
D: TRBD2; J: TRBJ2-7; size: .; V: TRBV5-4; DNA: TGTGCCAGCCAGACTAGCGGGAGGGAACAGTACTTC; CDR3: CASQTSGREQYF
D: .; J: TRBJ1-2; size: .; V: TRBV5-1; DNA: TGCGCCAGCAGCTCCGGACCGATCTATGGCTACACCTTC; CDR3: CASSSGPIYGYTF
D: .; J: TRBJ1-1; size: .; V: TRBV18; DNA: TGTGCCAGCTCACCACCGAAAAGACAGACTGAAGCTTTCTTT; CDR3: CASSPPKRQTEAFF
D: TRBD1; J: TRBJ1-2; size: .; V: TRBV6-6; DNA: TGTGCCAGCAGTTACTCGAGGGGGCCCTATGGCTACACCTTC; CDR3: CASSYSRGPYGYTF
D: .; J: TRBJ1-2; size: .; V: TRBV4-1; DNA: TGCGCCAGCAGCCAAGCAGCGACAGATAACTATGGCTACACCTTC; CDR3: CASSQAATDNYGYTF
D: TRBD1; J: TRBJ2-3; size: .; V: TRBV27; DNA: TGTGCCAGCCGAGACAGGGGTGGGACAGATACGCAGTATTTT; CDR3: CASRDRGGTDTQYF
D: .; J: TRBJ2-7; size: .; V: TRBV7-9; DNA: TGTGCCAGCAGCCCCCCCACCTACGAGCAGTACTTC; CDR3: CASSPPTYEQYF
D: .; J: TRBJ1-1; size: .; V: TRBV6-5; DNA: TGTGCCAGCAGTTACGGCAGGAACACTGAAGCTTTCTTT; CDR3: CASSYGRNTEAFF
D: TRBD1; J: TRBJ1-5; size: once; V: TRBV27; DNA: TGTGCCAGCAGTTTGTATCCGGGACAGGGCCCTTTGGAGCCCCAGCATTTT; CDR3: CASSLYPGQGPLEPQHF
D: .; J: TRBJ2-1; size: .; V: TRBV2; DNA: TGTGCCAGCAGTGAACAGGCCTATAGCTTCTACAATGAGCAGTTCTTC; CDR3: CASSEQAYSFYNEQFF
D: .; J: TRBJ2-6; size: .; V: TRBV9; DNA: TGTGCCAGCAGCGTATACGGACTACCCGGGACTGGGGCCAACGTCCTGACTTTC; CDR3: CASSVYGLPGTGANVLTF